This is a list of T cell receptor beta chains from one sample in a study of blood T cell repertoires in COVID-19. Clones were read by immunoSEQ multiplex PCR, and TCRdb kept only the in-frame ones, dropping some. This sample has some 240,000 clones; 80% to 85% occur once, and the top ten carry 4.5% to 5.5%. Sequencing was performed on peripheral blood. These receptors came from a woman aged 70 to 79 with COVID-19, enrolled during active disease. The CDR3 runs from the conserved cysteine through the conserved F or W. The order of the fields is V gene, CDR3 length, clone size, J gene, CDR3 protein. The size entry is marked missing in some rows and otherwise reads once, few, many or a size class.

v_gene: TRBV7-2
len: 16
abundance: -
j_gene: TRBJ1-6
CDR3aa: CASSLAQQGSGSPLHF

v_gene: TRBV30
len: 14
abundance: -
j_gene: TRBJ2-3
CDR3aa: CAWSRLARTDTQYF

v_gene: TRBV5-4
len: 16
abundance: -
j_gene: TRBJ2-5
CDR3aa: CASSLGTSGRVKTQYF

v_gene: TRBV7-2
len: 15
abundance: -
j_gene: TRBJ1-3
CDR3aa: CASSLGGVAGNTIYF

v_gene: TRBV3-1/TRBV3-2
len: 14
abundance: -
j_gene: TRBJ2-2
CDR3aa: CASSGLAGTGELFF

v_gene: TRBV10-3
len: 16
abundance: -
j_gene: TRBJ2-7
CDR3aa: CAIGTDPGTGSYEQYF

v_gene: TRBV5-1
len: 16
abundance: -
j_gene: TRBJ2-2
CDR3aa: CASRGTGSDVTGELFF

v_gene: TRBV4-1
len: 17
abundance: once
j_gene: TRBJ1-6
CDR3aa: CASSQDRASTYNSPLHF

v_gene: TRBV28
len: 13
abundance: -
j_gene: TRBJ1-6
CDR3aa: CASRGRENSPLHF

v_gene: TRBV5-1
len: 15
abundance: once
j_gene: TRBJ2-1
CDR3aa: CASSFSLAGVNEQFF

v_gene: TRBV7-2
len: 15
abundance: -
j_gene: TRBJ2-6
CDR3aa: CASSQAGVGANVLTF

v_gene: TRBV18
len: 15
abundance: -
j_gene: TRBJ1-1
CDR3aa: CASSPTRDRDTEAFF

v_gene: TRBV24-1
len: 15
abundance: -
j_gene: TRBJ2-2
CDR3aa: CATSDLWGRTGELFF

v_gene: TRBV4-2
len: 16
abundance: few
j_gene: TRBJ1-6
CDR3aa: CASSQLAGTDNSPLHF

v_gene: TRBV2
len: 14
abundance: once
j_gene: TRBJ1-1
CDR3aa: CASAMQGVYTEAFF

v_gene: TRBV7-2
len: 15
abundance: -
j_gene: TRBJ1-2
CDR3aa: CASSPPTGQSYGYTF

v_gene: TRBV10-1
len: 20
abundance: once
j_gene: TRBJ2-7
CDR3aa: CASRDPKRTGRWGVTYEQYF

v_gene: TRBV2
len: 15
abundance: -
j_gene: TRBJ1-5
CDR3aa: CASSDGQLSNQPQHF

v_gene: TRBV15
len: 16
abundance: -
j_gene: TRBJ2-7
CDR3aa: CATSRGAGQLSYEQYF

v_gene: TRBV15
len: 17
abundance: -
j_gene: TRBJ1-2
CDR3aa: CATSRDYRGQGSGGYTF

v_gene: TRBV5-4
len: 16
abundance: -
j_gene: TRBJ1-2
CDR3aa: CASSSYQGAKHYGYTF

v_gene: TRBV28
len: 17
abundance: -
j_gene: TRBJ1-4
CDR3aa: CASSRGGAAMVYEKLFF

v_gene: TRBV28
len: 15
abundance: -
j_gene: TRBJ2-5
CDR3aa: CASSPRGRAGETQYF

v_gene: TRBV28
len: 20
abundance: -
j_gene: TRBJ2-2
CDR3aa: CASSGLARRGLFSSTGELFF

v_gene: TRBV2
len: 16
abundance: -
j_gene: TRBJ2-2
CDR3aa: CASSRRGTGYTGELFF

v_gene: TRBV5-4
len: 14
abundance: -
j_gene: TRBJ1-1
CDR3aa: CASSPTARETEAFF

v_gene: TRBV11-2
len: 17
abundance: -
j_gene: TRBJ2-5
CDR3aa: CASSLEWQRGDQETQYF

v_gene: TRBV5-4
len: 14
abundance: once
j_gene: TRBJ2-1
CDR3aa: CASSSQQGSFEQFF

v_gene: TRBV18
len: 17
abundance: -
j_gene: TRBJ2-3
CDR3aa: CASSPWGVPTSTDTQYF

v_gene: TRBV6-5
len: 12
abundance: few
j_gene: TRBJ2-7
CDR3aa: CASSYSNSQQYF

v_gene: TRBV3-1/TRBV3-2
len: 14
abundance: -
j_gene: TRBJ1-2
CDR3aa: CASSPGQTNYGYTF

v_gene: TRBV7-2
len: 17
abundance: -
j_gene: TRBJ2-3
CDR3aa: CASSRTRGGAGRSTQYF

v_gene: TRBV4-3
len: 13
abundance: -
j_gene: TRBJ1-2
CDR3aa: CASSQAGSTSEAF

v_gene: TRBV6-5
len: 15
abundance: -
j_gene: TRBJ1-6
CDR3aa: CASSSASGYNSPLHF

v_gene: TRBV7-8
len: 15
abundance: few
j_gene: TRBJ1-2
CDR3aa: CASSLQDRRRSGYTF

v_gene: TRBV6-2/TRBV6-3
len: 14
abundance: -
j_gene: TRBJ2-7
CDR3aa: CASSYLDYGYEQYF

v_gene: TRBV5-1
len: 13
abundance: -
j_gene: TRBJ1-4
CDR3aa: CASSSQGGEKLFF